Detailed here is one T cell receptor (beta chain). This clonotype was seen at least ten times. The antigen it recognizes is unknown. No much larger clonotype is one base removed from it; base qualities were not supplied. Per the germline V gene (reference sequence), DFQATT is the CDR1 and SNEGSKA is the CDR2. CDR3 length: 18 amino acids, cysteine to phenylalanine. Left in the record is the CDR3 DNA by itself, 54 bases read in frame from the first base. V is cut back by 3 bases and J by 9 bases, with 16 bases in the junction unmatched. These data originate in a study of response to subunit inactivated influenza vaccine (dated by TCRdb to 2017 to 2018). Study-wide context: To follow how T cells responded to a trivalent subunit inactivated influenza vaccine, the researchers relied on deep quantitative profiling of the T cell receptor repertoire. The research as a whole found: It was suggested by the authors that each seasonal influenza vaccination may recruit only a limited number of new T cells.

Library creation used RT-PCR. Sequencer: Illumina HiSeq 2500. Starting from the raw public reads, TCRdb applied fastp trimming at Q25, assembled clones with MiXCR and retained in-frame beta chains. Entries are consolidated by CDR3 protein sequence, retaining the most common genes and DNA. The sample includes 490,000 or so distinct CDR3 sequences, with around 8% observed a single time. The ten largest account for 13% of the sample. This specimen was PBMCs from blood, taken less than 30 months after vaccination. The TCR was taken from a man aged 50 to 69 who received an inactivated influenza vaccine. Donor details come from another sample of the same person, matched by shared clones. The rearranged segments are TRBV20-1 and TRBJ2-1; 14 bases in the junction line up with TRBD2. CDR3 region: CSASPGTSGRGLYGEQFF. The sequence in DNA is TGCAGTGCTAGCCCAGGGACTAGCGGGAGAGGGTTGTACGGTGAGCAGTTCTTC.